The sequence of this T cell receptor beta chain was determined in a study of T cells in Graves' hyperthyroidism and ophthalmopathy. Findings and limits, study-wide: Ophthalmopathy was identified by the model a median approximately 6.4 months ahead of onset. Also found in blood were most expanded thyroid clonotypes above 0.001.

The cohort's ophthalmopathy patients, a group with duration under 3 months, had a Clinical Activity Score of at least 3 and a NOSPECS grade of at least 4. Based on clinical symptoms, serum thyroxine and TRAb, thyroid ultrasound and orbital computed tomography, diagnoses were reached. The TCR beta CDR3 regions underwent amplification using RNA transcripts as the source. Researchers ran a first-round RT-PCR on the TCR CDR3 using the HTBI primer set. A single record per CDR3 protein comes from TCRdb applying MiXCR to the multiplex PCR reads. The table lists a few hundred thousand distinct CDR3 sequences, over 15% of them singletons. Looked up from germline, CDR1 is SGHRS and CDR2 is YFSETQ. The CDR3 covers 14 residues. Trimming shortened V by 3 bases and J by 8 bases, and 15 bases separated the two germline ends. A few counts support this clonotype. The target antigen is unknown.

This clonotype was sampled from a woman aged 55-70 years with Graves' ophthalmopathy. Material: blood. The chain is built from TRBV5-1 and TRBJ2-1; D may match TRBD1 or TRBD2 (5 bases each). The CDR3 DNA is TGCGCCAGCAGCTCCTGGGACCATCCAGATGAGCAGTTCTTC. This codes for CASSSWDHPDEQFF.